This passage covers 32 T cell receptor beta chains from one sample sequenced in a study of OX40 agonist ivuxolimab in advanced cancers. Receptor libraries were prepared by the immunoSEQ multiplex PCR assay. TCRdb took this table from immuneACCESS and kept in-frame rearrangements with V and J called. Such tables lack part of the clones; where checked against another copy, unresolved V genes explain under half of the gap, and the rest is unexplained. The sample includes 50,000 to 70,000 clones, with 75% to 90% observed a single time. In total, the top ten clones hold roughly 1.2% of the sample. The sequenced sample was CD4+ or CD8+ T cells sorted from blood, obtained in a trial of the OX40 agonist ivuxolimab. These receptors came from an adult with an advanced solid tumor such as melanoma, head and neck, liver or kidney cancer.

This clone has only a few counts. This sequence joins TRBV5-1 and TRBJ2-1, with a weak D call TRBD2 (5 bases). The germline CDR1 and CDR2 sequences are SGHRS and YFSETQ. Trimming cost V 4 bases and J 5 bases, with 16 bases left between them. There are 15 residues in the CDR3. CDR3 sequence: CASSLGNWGDNEQFF. In DNA, the CDR3 is TGCGCCAGCAGCCTGGGGAACTGGGGAGACAATGAGCAGTTCTTC.

The chain uses TRBV29-1 and TRBJ2-7, with 9 bases that match TRBD1. Germline lookup yields CDR1 SQVTM and CDR2 ANQGSEA. CDR3 size: 13 residues. The CDR3 DNA sequence: TGCAGTTTCAGGGGACAGGGCTCCTACGAGCAGTACTTC. Amino acid sequence: CSFRGQGSYEQYF.

The sample holds one count of this clone. This rearrangement joins TRBV4-1 to TRBJ2-1; D is unresolved. Germline CDR1 is MGHRA and CDR2 is YSYEKL. V was shortened by 4 bases and J by 8 bases, with 15 bases between the two germline ends. This CDR3 has 14 amino acids. The CDR3 reads CASSPASERDEQFF. Written as DNA, the CDR3 is TGCGCCAGCAGCCCTGCTTCGGAACGGGATGAGCAGTTCTTC.

This sequence joins TRBV18 and TRBJ2-4; 7 positions match TRBD2. CDR3 length: 16 residues. Germline V gives CDR1 KGHSH, CDR2 LQKENI. After removal of 6 bases from V and 7 bases from J, the junction contained 15 bases not matched to a gene. The CDR3 protein is CASSREIGLDSNIQYF. Written as DNA, the CDR3 is TGTGCCAGCTCGAGAGAGATAGGACTAGATTCCAACATTCAGTACTTC.

V usage is TRBV19 and J usage is TRBJ1-1; 8 bases fit TRBD1. Trimming removed 6 bases from V and 6 bases from J; junction bases left unmatched: 12. The CDR3 loop spans 15 amino acids. CDR1 is LNHDA, CDR2 SQIVND, per germline (reference sequence). The CDR3 bases are TGTGCCAGTAGCCAGGGGGCACGGGTATTACCTGAAGCTTTCTTT. Translation gives CASSQGARVLPEAFF.

V and J are TRBV5-6 and TRBJ2-1; D ambiguous. The V gene lost 0 bases and the J gene lost 14 bases, with 15 bases spanning the gap. Germline CDR1 is SGHDT and CDR2 is YYEEEE. This CDR3 region has 13 residues. CDR3 protein: CASSLDLAPDEFF. CDR3 sequence (DNA): TGTGCCAGCAGCTTGGATTTGGCTCCCGACGAGTTCTTC. The full variable domain, rest sourced from reference TRBV5-6 and TRBJ2-1, is DAGVTQSPTHLIKTRGQQVTLRCSPKSGHDTVSWYQQALGQGPQFIFQYYEEEERQRGNFPDRFSGHQFPNYSSELNVNALLLGDSALYLCASSLDLAPDEFFGPGTRLTVL.

This clone has only one observation. The V and J genes are TRBV11-1 and TRBJ2-3; a weak D match, TRBD1 (6 bases). Germline V gene lookup returns CDR1 SGHAT and CDR2 FQDESV (reference sequence). V lost 2 bases and J 1 base, leaving 10 bases between the germline ends. There are 15 residues in the CDR3. CDR3 bases: TGTGCCAGCAGCTTATCCGGACAGCGCACAGATACGCAGTATTTT. Its protein is CASSLSGQRTDTQYF.

The J gene is TRBJ2-5, the V gene TRBV27, with D possibly being TRBD1 (6 bases). Trimming pared 5 bases from V and 7 bases from J, leaving 14 bases between. The germline CDR1 and CDR2 sequences are MNHEY and SMNVEV (reference sequence). The CDR3 consists of 13 residues. CDR3 in DNA: TGTGCCAGCAGTCTCCAGGGGTCAGTGACCCAGTACTTC. Its translation: CASSLQGSVTQYF.

The chain has TRBV9 and TRBJ2-2; 9 bases match TRBD2. Trimming at V came to 4 bases and at J to 4 bases, leaving 8 bases not matched to a gene. In germline, CDR1 is SGDLS, CDR2 YYNGEE. This CDR3 region has 16 residues. In DNA form, the CDR3 reads TGTGCCAGCAGCCCGTCGGGACTAGCAGCCACCGGGGAGCTGTTTTTT. Translated: CASSPSGLAATGELFF. The variable domain in full, completed from reference TRBV9 and TRBJ2-2, reads DSGVTQTPKHLITATGQRVTLRCSPRSGDLSVYWYQQSLDQGLQFLIQYYNGEERAKGNILERFSAQQFPDLHSELNLSSLELGDSALYFCASSPSGLAATGELFFGEGSRLTVL.

As to this clone: At one of its ends the junction is not consistent with the germline gene, which may arise from a read error. The V and J genes are TRBV11-2 and TRBJ1-3; D is unresolved. Looked up from germline, CDR1 is SGHAT and CDR2 is FQNNGV. The CDR3 contains 14 residues. The CDR3 loop reads CASSLDRNGNTIYF. CDR3 bases: TGTGCCAGCAGCCTAGACCGAAACGGGAACACCATATATTTT.

The gene calls are TRBV4-1 and TRBJ2-5, with 7 bases fitting TRBD2. The J segment lost 7 bases and the V segment lost 0 bases, leaving 11 bases of the junction unmatched. In germline, CDR1 is MGHRA, CDR2 YSYEKL. The CDR3 totals 16 residues. The CDR3 is CASSQDPGEGLVTQYF. The CDR3 bases are TGCGCCAGCAGCCAAGATCCGGGGGAGGGCTTAGTGACCCAGTACTTC.

Written as DNA, the CDR3 is TGTGCCAGCACTTCAGGGACACGCAATCAGCCCCAGCATTTT. This encodes CASTSGTRNQPQHF. The rearrangement uses TRBV7-9 and TRBJ1-5; the D gene is possibly TRBD1 (6 bases). The CDR3 consists of 14 residues. From germline, CDR1 is SEHNR and CDR2 FQNEAQ (reference sequence). V was cut by 7 bases and J by 2 bases, with 12 bases left in between.

This chain connects TRBV28 to TRBJ1-2; D unresolved. Germline lookup yields CDR1 MDHEN and CDR2 SYDVKM. The CDR3 spans 16 residues. V shed 2 bases and J shed 1 base, with 14 bases lying between them. CDR3: CASSLTAKVINYGYTF. DNA of the CDR3: TGTGCCAGCAGTTTAACAGCCAAGGTTATTAACTATGGCTACACCTTC.

DNA of the CDR3: TGTGCCAGCAGCTTAGACTCGCGCCCTGAAAAACTGTTTTTT. Its protein product is CASSLDSRPEKLFF. The chain carries TRBV11-2 and TRBJ1-4; D gene uncertain. V was cut by 0 bases and J by 7 bases, with 9 bases left in between. Germline CDR1 SGHAT, CDR2 FQNNGV. This CDR3 is 14 amino acids long.

The chain carries TRBV4-2 and TRBJ2-3, with 11 bases aligning to TRBD2. This CDR3 spans 16 amino acids. Germline trimming cut 3 bases from V and 5 bases from J; bases unmatched to any gene: 7. Germline V lookup: CDR1 LGHNA, CDR2 YNFKEQ. The CDR3 loop is CASSHGLAGPQDTQYF. The CDR3, as DNA: TGTGCCAGCAGCCACGGACTAGCGGGCCCGCAAGATACGCAGTATTTT.

V and J are TRBV6-1 and TRBJ2-7; D tentatively reads TRBD1 or TRBD2 (5 bases each). The V gene lost 2 bases and the J gene lost 7 bases, with 12 bases spanning the gap. Germline V lookup: CDR1 MNHNS, CDR2 SASEGT. The CDR3 has 13 amino acids. The DNA for the CDR3 is TGTGCCAGCAGTGAATTAGGGGACGGTGAGCAGTACTTC. Translation gives CASSELGDGEQYF.

The gene calls are TRBV28 and TRBJ1-1; D call uncertain. The V gene's germline CDR1 is MDHEN and CDR2 SYDVKM. The germline V and J ends were trimmed by 6 bases and 10 bases, with 15 bases remaining between them. The CDR3 totals 12 residues. CDR3 sequence (DNA): TGTGCCAGCAGCCGGGGATGGGTGAGAGCTTTCTTT. Translation gives CASSRGWVRAFF.

The gene calls are TRBV2 and TRBJ1-4; 7 bases are shared with TRBD1. The germline gives CDR1 SNHLY, CDR2 FYNNEI. This CDR3 has 15 residues. J was trimmed by 7 bases and V by 4 bases; bases with no gene match: 9. The CDR3 sequence: CASSAGTDQREKLFF. The CDR3 coding sequence is TGTGCCAGCAGTGCCGGGACAGATCAGCGTGAAAAACTGTTTTTT.

This sequence joins TRBV9 and TRBJ1-6, with D uncertain. Germline values: CDR1 SGDLS, CDR2 YYNGEE. Trimming shortened V by 0 bases and J by 8 bases, and 9 bases separated the two germline ends. This CDR3 is built from 14 residues. The CDR3: CASSVGLGDSPLHF. The CDR3 coding sequence is TGTGCCAGCAGCGTAGGGCTGGGCGATTCACCCCTCCACTTT. Full variable domain (remainder filled in from reference TRBV9 and TRBJ1-6): DSGVTQTPKHLITATGQRVTLRCSPRSGDLSVYWYQQSLDQGLQFLIQYYNGEERAKGNILERFSAQQFPDLHSELNLSSLELGDSALYFCASSVGLGDSPLHFGNGTRLTVT.

The J gene is TRBJ2-1, the V gene TRBV19; D could derive from TRBD1 or TRBD2 (7 bases each). This CDR3 region has 13 residues. V lost 9 bases, J lost 4 bases, and 13 bases lay in between. Germline V lookup: CDR1 LNHDA, CDR2 SQIVND (reference sequence). The CDR3 DNA follows: TGTGCCAGCAGACAGGGACTATACAATGAGCAGTTCTTC. As protein: CASRQGLYNEQFF.

This chain joins TRBV7-8 and TRBJ2-1; D possibly matches TRBD1 or TRBD2 (6 bases each). Germline loops: CDR1 SGHVS, CDR2 FQNEAQ. Trimming pared 10 bases from V and 6 bases from J, leaving 16 bases between. The CDR3 runs to 13 residues. The chain's CDR3 is CATYSKGGNEQFF. CDR3 nucleotides: TGTGCCACCTATAGTAAGGGGGGCAATGAGCAGTTCTTC.

This CDR3 reads CASSLLLGGSPLHF. In DNA form, the CDR3 reads TGTGCCAGCAGTTTATTACTGGGAGGGTCACCCCTCCACTTT. V is TRBV27 and J is TRBJ1-6; no definite D call. Trimming removed 1 base at V and 10 bases at J, with 11 bases between. This CDR3 spans 14 amino acids. Germline V gene data show CDR1 as MNHEY and CDR2 as SMNVEV (reference sequence).

The chain has TRBV11-2 and TRBJ1-3; D uncertain. Trimming took off 2 bases at V and 2 bases at J, with 16 bases between the two ends. The CDR3 runs to 17 residues. CDR1 is SGHAT, CDR2 FQNNGV, per germline. This CDR3 is CASSLFQRPSAGNTIYF. In DNA, the CDR3 is TGTGCCAGCAGCTTATTTCAGCGGCCATCCGCTGGAAACACCATATATTTT.

The chain carries TRBV28 and TRBJ2-5; maybe TRBD2 (6 bases). Germline CDR1 MDHEN, CDR2 SYDVKM. The CDR3 is made up of 17 amino acids. Trimming took 3 bases from V and 1 from J, leaving 18 bases between them. The CDR3 region is CASSFGSSGHLQETQYF. CDR3 DNA sequence: TGTGCCAGCAGTTTTGGAAGTAGCGGTCACCTCCAAGAGACCCAGTACTTC.

The V and J genes are TRBV7-2 and TRBJ1-2; D is undetermined. The germline V gene has CDR1 SGHTA and CDR2 FQGNSA. The CDR3 runs to 15 residues. V was shortened by 5 bases and J by 5 bases, with 18 bases between the two germline ends. CDR3 amino acids: CASSRFTRDNYGYTF. The CDR3 bases are TGTGCCAGCAGCCGGTTTACGAGGGATAATTATGGCTACACCTTC.

The chain carries TRBV12-5 and TRBJ2-1, with 14 bases identical to TRBD2. The CDR3 runs 17 residues. Germline values: CDR1 LGHNT, CDR2 FRNRAP. The V and J ends lost 5 bases and 10 bases, in that order; junction bases with no gene match: 13. The chain's CDR3 is CASGQDPGLAGGGEQFF. CDR3 DNA: TGTGCTAGTGGTCAGGATCCAGGACTAGCGGGAGGCGGGGAGCAGTTCTTC.

J is TRBJ2-2 and V is TRBV27; tentative D call: TRBD2 (6 bases). This CDR3 contains 15 residues. From germline, CDR1 is MNHEY and CDR2 SMNVEV (reference sequence). Trimming pared 8 bases from V and 1 base from J, leaving 14 bases between. CDR3 protein: CASRTGGWNTGELFF. CDR3 in DNA: TGTGCCAGCCGGACCGGGGGATGGAACACCGGGGAGCTGTTTTTT.

The chain joins TRBV28 to TRBJ1-1, with 8 bases that match TRBD1. Germline loops: CDR1 MDHEN, CDR2 SYDVKM. V lost 3 bases, J lost 4 bases, and 4 bases stayed unmatched. This CDR3 spans 14 amino acids. The CDR3 DNA reads TGTGCCAGCAGTTTTCCAGGGGGCGGCACTGAAGCTTTCTTT. Translation gives CASSFPGGGTEAFF.

This chain uses TRBV6-1 with TRBJ1-5, with 9 bases lining up with TRBD1. Germline V CDR1 and CDR2: MNHNS, SASEGT. The CDR3 runs 15 residues. Trimming cost V 0 bases and J 5 bases; bases outside gene matches: 2. CDR3: CASSEATGGYQPQHF. CDR3 DNA sequence: TGTGCCAGCAGTGAAGCGACAGGGGGGTATCAGCCCCAGCATTTT.

As for this clone: Other DNA sequences in this sample translate to the same CDR3. V and J are TRBV7-9 and TRBJ1-3; no firm D call. Per the germline V gene, CDR1 is SEHNR and CDR2 is FQNEAQ (reference sequence). The CDR3 extends over 12 amino acids. The V and J ends lost 2 bases and 1 base respectively, with 0 bases between them. Here the CDR3 DNA reads TGTGCCAGCAGCTTATCTGGAAACACCATATATTTT. The encoded protein is CASSLSGNTIYF. Complete variable domain (other parts from reference TRBV7-9 and TRBJ1-3): DTGVSQNPRHKITKRGQNVTFRCDPISEHNRLYWYRQTLGQGPEFLTYFQNEAQLEKSRLLSDRFSAERPKGSFSTLEIQRTEQGDSAMYLCASSLSGNTIYFGEGSWLTVV.

This clone was seen a single time. This chain links TRBV2 with TRBJ2-3, with D perhaps matching TRBD1 or TRBD2 (5 bases each). V lost 0 bases and J 4 bases, leaving 11 bases between the germline ends. The CDR3 length is 15 residues. In germline, CDR1 is SNHLY, CDR2 FYNNEI. CDR3 amino acids: CASSEAGLGADTQYF. The DNA for the CDR3 is TGTGCCAGCAGTGAAGCGGGCCTGGGGGCAGATACGCAGTATTTT.

V and J are TRBV7-3 and TRBJ2-2; D gene uncertain. Trimming removed 5 bases from V and 0 bases from J, with 13 bases in between. CDR1 is SGHTA and CDR2 is FQGTGA in the germline V gene. The CDR3 consists of 16 residues. CDR3 nucleotide sequence: TGTGCCAGCAGCCCCTCCGAGCTCGCGAACACCGGGGAGCTGTTTTTT. Its protein is CASSPSELANTGELFF.